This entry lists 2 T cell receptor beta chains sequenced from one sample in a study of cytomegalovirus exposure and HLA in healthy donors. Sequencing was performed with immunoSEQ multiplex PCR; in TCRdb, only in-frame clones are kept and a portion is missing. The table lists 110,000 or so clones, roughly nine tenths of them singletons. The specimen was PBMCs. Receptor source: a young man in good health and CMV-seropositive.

The CDR3 protein is CATSRADGSEQFF. CDR3 bases: TGTGCCACCAGCAGAGCCGATGGGAGTGAGCAGTTCTTC. V is TRBV15 and J is TRBJ2-1, with D possibly being TRBD2 (5 bases). Germline V CDR1 and CDR2: LNHNV, YYDKDF (reference sequence). With 1 base removed from V and 9 bases from J, the gap between germline ends came to 10 bases. The CDR3 covers 13 residues.

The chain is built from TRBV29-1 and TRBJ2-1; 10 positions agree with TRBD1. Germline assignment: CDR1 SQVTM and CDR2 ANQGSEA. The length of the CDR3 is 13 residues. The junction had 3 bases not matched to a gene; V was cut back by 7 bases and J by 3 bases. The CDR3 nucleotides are TGCAGCGGGGGACAGGGGCGCTACAATGAGCAGTTCTTC. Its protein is CSGGQGRYNEQFF.